This TCR beta chain was identified during a study of blood T cell repertoires in COVID-19. Germline V gene sequence: CDR1 ENHRY, CDR2 SYGVKD. Trimming removed 6 bases at V and 7 bases at J, with 16 bases between. The CDR3 runs to 15 residues. Residents of about two dozen US areas, aged about 18 to 95 years, made up the participants. It was within 2 weeks before study entry that exposed participants met a COVID-19 case. The data were produced by immunoSEQ multiplex PCR, yet TCRdb's version contains in-frame clones alone and is incomplete. The repertoire has nearly 300,000 clones, roughly nine tenths of them found once; the top ten carry under 3.5%.

The origin of this receptor is a woman between 45 and 65 years old who had been exposed to COVID-19. Sequencing was done on a sample of PBMCs or T cells enriched from blood (not recorded which). The chain carries TRBV10-3 and TRBJ1-6; tentatively, D is TRBD1 (5 bases). As DNA, the CDR3 is TGTGCCATCAGCGATGGGGGGACGGAAAATTCACCCCTCCACTTT. Protein: CAISDGGTENSPLHF.